This entry concerns a single TCR beta chain. Germline V gives CDR1 SGHRS, CDR2 YFSETQ. Trimming cost V 4 bases and J 4 bases; bases outside gene matches: 5. This CDR3 is built from 16 residues. TCRdb itself ran the 5' RACE reads through MiXCR, one entry per CDR3 protein. Of about 240,000 distinct CDR3 sequences in the sample, about 11% were seen once. This specimen comes from a study of identical twins. The material sequenced was memory T cells sorted from blood. V gene TRBV5-1 combines with J gene TRBJ2-3; TRBD2 aligns across 14 bases. The TCR originated in a man aged 45-65 years in good health. The CDR3 DNA reads as TGCGCCAGCAGCCCGAGGACTAGCGGGGGGCCAGATACGCAGTATTTT. This encodes CASSPRTSGGPDTQYF.